The present TCR beta chain was sequenced within a study of T cells in Graves' hyperthyroidism and ophthalmopathy. This clonotype was counted at least ten times. There were TCR beta CDR3 regions amplified from RNA transcripts. HTBI primers drove first-round RT-PCR of the TCR CDR3. TCRdb redid the calling of the multiplex PCR reads with MiXCR, one entry per CDR3 protein. The sample lists about 600,000 distinct CDR3 sequences; more than 12% were seen once. A Clinical Activity Score of at least 3, a NOSPECS grade of at least 4 and a duration under 3 months were recorded in the ophthalmopathy patients. Uncontrolled infections, other autoimmune diseases, pregnancy or lactation led to exclusion of patients. This CDR3 has 14 amino acids. The V gene's germline CDR1 is DFQATT and CDR2 SNEGSKA (reference sequence). V lost 5 bases to trimming and J lost 4 bases, with 15 bases between them.

The sequencing sample was made of blood. The chain uses TRBV20-1 and TRBJ1-5, with a possible D match to TRBD1 (6 bases). The source of this sequence is a woman in her 50s with Graves' ophthalmopathy. The DNA for the CDR3 is TGCAGTGCTCTCGGACAGATGAGGAATCAGCCCCAGCATTTT. Its protein product is CSALGQMRNQPQHF.